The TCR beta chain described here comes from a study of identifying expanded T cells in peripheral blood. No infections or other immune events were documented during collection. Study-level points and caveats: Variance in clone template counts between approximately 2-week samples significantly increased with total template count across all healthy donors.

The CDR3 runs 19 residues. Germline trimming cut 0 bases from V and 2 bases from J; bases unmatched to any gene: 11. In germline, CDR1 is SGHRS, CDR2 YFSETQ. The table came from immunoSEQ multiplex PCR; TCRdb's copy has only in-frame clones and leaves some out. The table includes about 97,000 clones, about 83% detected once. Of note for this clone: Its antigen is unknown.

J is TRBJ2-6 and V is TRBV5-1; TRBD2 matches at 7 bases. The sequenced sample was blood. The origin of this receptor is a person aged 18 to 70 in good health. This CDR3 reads CASSLGIRVGTTGANVLTF. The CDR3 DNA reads TGCGCCAGCAGCTTGGGCATTCGTGTCGGGACTACTGGGGCCAACGTCCTGACTTTC.